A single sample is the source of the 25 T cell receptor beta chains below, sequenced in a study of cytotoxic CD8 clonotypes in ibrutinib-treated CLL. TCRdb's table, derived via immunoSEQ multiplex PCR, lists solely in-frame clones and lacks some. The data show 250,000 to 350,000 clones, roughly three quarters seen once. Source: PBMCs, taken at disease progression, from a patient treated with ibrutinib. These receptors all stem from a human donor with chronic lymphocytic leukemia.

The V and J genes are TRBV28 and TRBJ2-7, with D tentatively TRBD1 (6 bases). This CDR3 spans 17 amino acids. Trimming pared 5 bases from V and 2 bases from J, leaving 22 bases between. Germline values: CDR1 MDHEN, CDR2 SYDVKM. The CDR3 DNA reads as TGTGCCAGCAGTCTCCCCACCACAGGGTGGGATACCTACGAGCAGTACTTC. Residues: CASSLPTTGWDTYEQYF.

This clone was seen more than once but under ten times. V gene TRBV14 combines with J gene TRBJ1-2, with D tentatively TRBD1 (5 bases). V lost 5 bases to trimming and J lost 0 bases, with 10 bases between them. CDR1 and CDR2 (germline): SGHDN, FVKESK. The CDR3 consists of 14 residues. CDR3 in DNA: TGTGCCAGCAGCATTGCCAGGGCTAACTATGGCTACACCTTC. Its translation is CASSIARANYGYTF. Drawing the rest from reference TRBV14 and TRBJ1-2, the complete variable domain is EAGVTQFPSHSVIEKGQTVTLRCDPISGHDNLYWYRRVMGKEIKFLLHFVKESKQDESGMPNNRFLAERTGGTYSTLKVQPAELEDSGVYFCASSIARANYGYTFGSGTRLTVV.

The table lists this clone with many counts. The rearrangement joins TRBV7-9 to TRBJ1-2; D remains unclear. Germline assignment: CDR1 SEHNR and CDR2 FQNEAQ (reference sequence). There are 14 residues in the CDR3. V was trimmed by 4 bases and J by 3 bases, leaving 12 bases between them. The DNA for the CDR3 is TGTGCCAGCAGCTCACCTCCTTCGGACTATGGCTACACCTTC. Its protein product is CASSSPPSDYGYTF. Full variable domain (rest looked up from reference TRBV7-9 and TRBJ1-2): DTGVSQNPRHKITKRGQNVTFRCDPISEHNRLYWYRQTLGQGPEFLTYFQNEAQLEKSRLLSDRFSAERPKGSFSTLEIQRTEQGDSAMYLCASSSPPSDYGYTFGSGTRLTVV.

The CDR3 DNA is TGTGCCAGCAGCTCGGGACAGGGCTACTCTGGGGCCAACGTCCTGACTTTC. This codes for CASSSGQGYSGANVLTF. The rearrangement joins TRBV13 to TRBJ2-6, with TRBD1 identical over 9 bases. Germline values: CDR1 PRHDT, CDR2 FYEKMQ (reference sequence). CDR3 length: 17 amino acids. V trimming: 4 bases; J trimming: 0 bases; junction bases outside the gene matches: 4.

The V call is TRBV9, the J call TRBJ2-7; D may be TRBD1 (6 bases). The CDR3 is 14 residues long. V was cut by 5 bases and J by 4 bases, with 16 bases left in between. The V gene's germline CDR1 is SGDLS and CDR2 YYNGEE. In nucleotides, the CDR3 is TGTGCCAGCAGTTCCTCCAGGGGCCCTTACGAGCAGTACTTC. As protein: CASSSSRGPYEQYF.

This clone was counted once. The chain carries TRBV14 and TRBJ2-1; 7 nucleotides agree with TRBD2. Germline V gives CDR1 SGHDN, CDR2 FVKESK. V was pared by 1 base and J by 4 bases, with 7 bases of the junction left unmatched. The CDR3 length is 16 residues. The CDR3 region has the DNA TGTGCCAGCAGCCAAGCCCGGGACTACCCATACAATGAGCAGTTCTTC. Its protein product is CASSQARDYPYNEQFF.

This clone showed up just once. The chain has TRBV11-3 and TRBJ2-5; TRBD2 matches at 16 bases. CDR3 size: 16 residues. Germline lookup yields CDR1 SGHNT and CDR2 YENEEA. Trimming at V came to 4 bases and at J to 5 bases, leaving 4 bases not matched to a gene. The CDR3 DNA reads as TGTGCCAGCAGCTCAAGGGGACTAGCGGGAGGGGAGACCCAGTACTTC. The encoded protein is CASSSRGLAGGETQYF. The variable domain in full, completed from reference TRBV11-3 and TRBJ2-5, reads EAGVVQSPRYKIIEKKQPVAFWCNPISGHNTLYWYLQNLGQGPELLIRYENEEAVDDSQLPKDRFSAERLKGVDSTLKIQPAELGDSAVYLCASSSRGLAGGETQYFGPGTRLLVL.

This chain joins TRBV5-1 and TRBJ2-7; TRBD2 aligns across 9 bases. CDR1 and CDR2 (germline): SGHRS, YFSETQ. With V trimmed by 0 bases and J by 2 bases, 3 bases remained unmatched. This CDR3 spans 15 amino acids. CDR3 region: CASSLGAGGPYEQYF. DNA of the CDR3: TGCGCCAGCAGCTTGGGGGCGGGAGGGCCCTACGAGCAGTACTTC.

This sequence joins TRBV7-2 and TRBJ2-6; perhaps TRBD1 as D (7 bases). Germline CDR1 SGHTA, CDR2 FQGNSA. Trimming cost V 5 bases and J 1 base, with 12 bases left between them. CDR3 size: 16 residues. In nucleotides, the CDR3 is TGTGCCAGCAGCACGGCAGGGGGGTCTGGGGCCAACGTCCTGACTTTC. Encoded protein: CASSTAGGSGANVLTF.

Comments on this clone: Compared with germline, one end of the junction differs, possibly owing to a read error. The CDR3 nucleotides are TGTGCCAGCAGCCAACACCATCGGGACACCCTATGGCACTTC. Protein: CASSQHHRDTLWHF. The chain couples TRBV14 to TRBJ2-7; perhaps TRBD1 as D (6 bases). CDR1 is SGHDN and CDR2 is FVKESK in the germline V gene. The CDR3 extends over 14 amino acids.

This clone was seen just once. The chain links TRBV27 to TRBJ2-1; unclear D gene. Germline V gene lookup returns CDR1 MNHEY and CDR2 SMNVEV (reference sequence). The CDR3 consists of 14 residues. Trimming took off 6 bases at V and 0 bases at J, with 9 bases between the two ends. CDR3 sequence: CASSLVSSYNEQFF. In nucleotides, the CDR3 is TGTGCCAGCAGCCTAGTAAGCTCCTACAATGAGCAGTTCTTC.

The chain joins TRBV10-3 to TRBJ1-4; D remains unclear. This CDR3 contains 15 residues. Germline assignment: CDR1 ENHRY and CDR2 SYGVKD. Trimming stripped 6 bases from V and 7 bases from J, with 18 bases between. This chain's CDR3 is CAISSGPSRSEKLFF. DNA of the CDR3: TGTGCCATCAGCTCCGGACCGAGCCGGTCTGAAAAACTGTTTTTT.

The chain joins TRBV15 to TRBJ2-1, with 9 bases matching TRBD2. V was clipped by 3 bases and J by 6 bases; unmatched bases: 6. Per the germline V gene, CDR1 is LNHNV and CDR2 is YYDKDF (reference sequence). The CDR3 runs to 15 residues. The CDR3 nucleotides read TGTGCCACCAGCAGGGTAGCGGGAGTGGGCAATGAGCAGTTCTTC. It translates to CATSRVAGVGNEQFF.

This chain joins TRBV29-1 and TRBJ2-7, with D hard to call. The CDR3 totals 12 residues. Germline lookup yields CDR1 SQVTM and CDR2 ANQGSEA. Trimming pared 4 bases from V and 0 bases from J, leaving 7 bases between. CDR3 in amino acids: CSVGQASYEQYF. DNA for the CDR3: TGCAGCGTTGGGCAGGCCTCCTACGAGCAGTACTTC.

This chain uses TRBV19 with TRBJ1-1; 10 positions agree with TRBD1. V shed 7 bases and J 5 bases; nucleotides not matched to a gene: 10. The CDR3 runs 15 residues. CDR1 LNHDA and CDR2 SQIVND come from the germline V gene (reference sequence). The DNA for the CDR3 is TGTGCCAGTACTAGGGACAGGGGTATGAGAACTGAAGCTTTCTTT. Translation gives CASTRDRGMRTEAFF. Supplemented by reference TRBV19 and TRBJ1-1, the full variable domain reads DGGITQSPKYLFRKEGQNVTLSCEQNLNHDAMYWYRQDPGQGLRLIYYSQIVNDFQKGDIAEGYSVSREKKESFPLTVTSAQKNPTAFYLCASTRDRGMRTEAFFGQGTRLTVV.

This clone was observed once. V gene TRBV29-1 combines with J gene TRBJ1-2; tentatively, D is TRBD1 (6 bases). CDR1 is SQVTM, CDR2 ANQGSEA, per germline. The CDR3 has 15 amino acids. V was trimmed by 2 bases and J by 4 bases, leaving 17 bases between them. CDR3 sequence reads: CSVEIRGRGTYGYTF. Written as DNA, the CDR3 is TGCAGCGTTGAAATTCGCGGTAGGGGGACCTATGGCTACACCTTC.

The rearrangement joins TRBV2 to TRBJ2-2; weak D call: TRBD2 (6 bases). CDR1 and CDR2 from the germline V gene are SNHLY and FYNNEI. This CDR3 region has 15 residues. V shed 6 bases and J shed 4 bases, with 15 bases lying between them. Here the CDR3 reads CASRRRGDGTGELFF. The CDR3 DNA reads TGTGCCAGCAGAAGGAGGGGTGACGGCACCGGGGAGCTGTTTTTT.

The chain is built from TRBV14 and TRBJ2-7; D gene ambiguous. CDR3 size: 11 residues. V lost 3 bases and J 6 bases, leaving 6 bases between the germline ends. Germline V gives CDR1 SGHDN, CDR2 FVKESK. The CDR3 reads CASSHGGEQYF. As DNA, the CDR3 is TGTGCCAGCAGCCACGGCGGCGAGCAGTACTTC.

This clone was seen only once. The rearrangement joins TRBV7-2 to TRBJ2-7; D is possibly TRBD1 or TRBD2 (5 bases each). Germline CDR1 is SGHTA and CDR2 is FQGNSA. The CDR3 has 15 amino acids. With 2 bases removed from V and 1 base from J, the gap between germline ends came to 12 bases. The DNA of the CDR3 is TGTGCCAGCAGCTTATCGGGGCCCCATTCCTACGAGCAGTACTTC. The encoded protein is CASSLSGPHSYEQYF.

The CDR3, as DNA: TGTGCCAGCAGCAGCACAGGGCCTCTCACAGATACGCAGTATTTT. Amino acids: CASSSTGPLTDTQYF. The chain carries TRBV5-5 and TRBJ2-3, with a tentative D call TRBD1 (6 bases). V lost 4 bases and J 2 bases, leaving 14 bases between the germline ends. The CDR3 extends over 15 amino acids. Germline V gives CDR1 SGHKS, CDR2 YYEKEE (reference sequence).

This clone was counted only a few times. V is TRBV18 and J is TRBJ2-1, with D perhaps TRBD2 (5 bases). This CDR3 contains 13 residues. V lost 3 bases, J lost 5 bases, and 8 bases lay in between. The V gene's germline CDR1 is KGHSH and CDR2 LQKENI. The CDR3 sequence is CASSPPADNEQFF. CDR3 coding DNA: TGTGCCAGCTCACCTCCAGCGGACAATGAGCAGTTCTTC.

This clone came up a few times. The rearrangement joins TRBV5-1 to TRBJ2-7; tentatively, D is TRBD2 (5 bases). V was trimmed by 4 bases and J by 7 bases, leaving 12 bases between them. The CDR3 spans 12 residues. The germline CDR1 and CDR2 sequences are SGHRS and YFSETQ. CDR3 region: CASSLESGEQYF. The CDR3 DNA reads TGCGCCAGCAGCCTGGAGTCGGGAGAGCAGTACTTC.

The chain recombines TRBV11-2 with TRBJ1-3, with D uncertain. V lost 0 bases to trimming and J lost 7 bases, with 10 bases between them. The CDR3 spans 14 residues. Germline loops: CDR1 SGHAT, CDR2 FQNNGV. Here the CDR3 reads CASSLEPRTNTIYF. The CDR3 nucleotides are TGTGCCAGCAGCTTAGAACCCCGTACGAACACCATATATTTT. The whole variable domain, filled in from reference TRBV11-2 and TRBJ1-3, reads EAGVAQSPRYKIIEKRQSVAFWCNPISGHATLYWYQQILGQGPKLLIQFQNNGVVDDSQLPKDRFSAERLKGVDSTLKIQPAKLEDSAVYLCASSLEPRTNTIYFGEGSWLTVV.

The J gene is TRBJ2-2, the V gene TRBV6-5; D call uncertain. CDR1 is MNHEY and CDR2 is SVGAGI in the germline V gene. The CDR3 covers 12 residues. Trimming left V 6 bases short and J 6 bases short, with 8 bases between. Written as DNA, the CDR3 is TGTGCCAGCAGACGCCCGTCCGGGGAGCTGTTTTTT. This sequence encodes CASRRPSGELFF.

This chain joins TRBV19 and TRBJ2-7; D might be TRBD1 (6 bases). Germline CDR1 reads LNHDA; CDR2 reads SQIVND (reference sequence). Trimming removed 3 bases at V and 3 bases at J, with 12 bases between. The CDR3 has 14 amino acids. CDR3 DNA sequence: TGTGCCAGTAGTATGGCCAGGGGTATCTACGAGCAGTACTTC. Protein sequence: CASSMARGIYEQYF.